The clone carrying this T cell receptor (beta chain) came up many times. This record belongs to a study of blood T cells in healthy people across ages. In terms of origin and age, donors were healthy Caucasian individuals from Russia aged about 6 to 90. Per sample, a minimum of 6 million PBMCs were isolated. CDR3 length: 12 residues. CDR1 and CDR2 from the germline V gene are MNHEY and SVGEGT. Between the trimmed V and J ends, which lost 2 bases and 6 bases, there was a span of 7 bases. With a J-beta primer mix and a sample-barcoded 5' primer, a second PCR ran roughly 6 to 11 cycles. TCRdb fed the 5' RACE reads into MiXCR, producing one record per CDR3 protein. The table lists around 900,000 distinct CDR3 sequences, about 28% of them singletons.

The genes are TRBV6-2 or TRBV6-3 and TRBJ1-2, with D unclear. The sequenced sample consisted of blood. This TCR was sampled from a woman older than 75 in good health. CDR3 region: CASSYRENGYTF. CDR3 nucleotide sequence: TGTGCCAGCAGTTACCGGGAGAATGGCTACACCTTC.